Described below is a single T cell receptor (beta chain) sequence and its context. Its antigen is not known. No cell sorting was done before RNA was extracted from the tissue. Newly diagnosed lung cancer patients had thoracic surgery in China, August–November 2014, without prior chemotherapy. The library came from three nested PCR rounds adapted from ARM-PCR protocols. TCRdb reprocessed the multiplex PCR reads with MiXCR, giving one entry per CDR3 protein. The sample carries 68,000 or so distinct CDR3 sequences, just under 60% recorded once. This sample is part of a study of tumor and adjacent non-tumor tissue in lung cancer. Looking at the study overall: Aged about 31 to 80 years, patients included roughly ten men and roughly 5 women with stage I to III disease. Samples averaged about 3.8 million productive TCRbeta reads each. Regarding the study as a whole: Patients with more diverse tumor TCRs had worse survival.

Trimming stripped 4 bases from V and 6 bases from J, with 13 bases between. Germline CDR1 is SGHDT and CDR2 is YYEEEE. The CDR3 sequence is 13 residues long. Sequenced sample: lung tumor tissue. This receptor was identified in a man in his forties or fifties with non-small cell lung cancer. The J gene is TRBJ1-2, the V gene TRBV5-6; weak D call: TRBD1 (5 bases). The chain's CDR3 is CASSLRGIDGYTF. CDR3 in DNA: TGTGCCAGCAGCCTGCGGGGGATAGATGGCTACACCTTC.